The T cell receptor beta chain described here comes from a study of blood T cell repertoires in COVID-19. Study summary: The United States, Italy and Spain supplied acute and convalescent COVID-19 samples. Sample material is recorded as cDNA or gDNA derived from T cells, B-cell-depleted T cells, or PBMCs.

Per the authors' pipeline: Reference gene primer amplification yielded estimated nucleated cell counts. The assay was immunoSEQ multiplex PCR, and TCRdb's table has in-frame clones only and misses some. V, J and clone size are those of that table, while D and trimming were read from the DNA. Here the sample spans around 250,000 clones, roughly four fifths being singletons. CDR3 length: 15 residues. The V end lost 4 bases, the J end lost 0 bases, and 13 bases lay between the germline ends. Germline assignment: CDR1 MDHEN and CDR2 SYDVKM. Specimen: peripheral blood. This clonotype originated in a woman younger than 30 with acute or convalescent COVID-19. The chain joins TRBV28 to TRBJ2-7; the D gene is possibly TRBD2 (6 bases). The chain's CDR3 is CASSSIGTFSYEQYF. CDR3 bases: TGTGCCAGCAGTTCGATAGGGACTTTCTCCTACGAGCAGTACTTC.